The sequence of this T cell receptor (beta chain) was determined in a study of CXCR3-negative and CXCR3-positive naive CD8 T cells. Findings and limits, study-wide: The TRB CDR3s that CXCR3-positive naive cells carried were more hydrophobic than those of CXCR3-negative naive cells. The TRBV-TRBJ usage of naive CXCR3-negative and CXCR3-positive cells was similar, but that of memory cells differed.

Notes on this clonotype: Its matching antigen is unknown.

The study sorted every CD8+ T cell subset in triplicate at 300,000 cells each. Preparation of TRB cDNA libraries relied on 5' RACE carrying UMI labels. With the 5' RACE reads reprocessed, TCRdb shows one record per CDR3 protein and no DNA. Its table records about 150,000 distinct CDR3 sequences. The CDR3 has 14 residues. Germline loops: CDR1 SQVTM, CDR2 ANQGSEA. The J gene is TRBJ2-7, the V gene TRBV29-1; TCRdb calls TRBD1, which cannot be checked without DNA. Sequencing was performed on naive CXCR3+ CD8+ T cells from blood. As to subset: CD45RO-CCR7+CD27+CD95- naive CD8+ T cells expressing CXCR3 (TNR3+). The clonotype was recovered from a human donor in good health. Some clones in this sample may be carry-over from other donors' samples. CDR3 region: CSVEGQGIEDEQYF.